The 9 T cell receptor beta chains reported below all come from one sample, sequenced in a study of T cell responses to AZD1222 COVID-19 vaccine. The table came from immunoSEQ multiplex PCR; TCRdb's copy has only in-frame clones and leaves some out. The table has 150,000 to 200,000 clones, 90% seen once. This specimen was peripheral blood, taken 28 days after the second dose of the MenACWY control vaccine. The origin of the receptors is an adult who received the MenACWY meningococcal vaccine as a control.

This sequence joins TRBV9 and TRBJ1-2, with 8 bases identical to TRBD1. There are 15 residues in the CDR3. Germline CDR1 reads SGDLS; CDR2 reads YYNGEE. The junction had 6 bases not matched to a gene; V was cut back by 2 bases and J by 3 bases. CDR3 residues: CASSVALTGDYGYTF. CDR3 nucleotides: TGTGCCAGCAGCGTTGCATTGACAGGGGACTATGGCTACACCTTC.

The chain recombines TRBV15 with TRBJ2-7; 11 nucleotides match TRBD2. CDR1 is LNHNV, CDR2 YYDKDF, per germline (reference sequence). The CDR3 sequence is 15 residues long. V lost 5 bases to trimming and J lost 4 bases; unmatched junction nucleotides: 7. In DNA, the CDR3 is TGTGCCACCAGCCGCGGGACTAGCGGACCATACGAGCAGTACTTC. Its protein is CATSRGTSGPYEQYF.

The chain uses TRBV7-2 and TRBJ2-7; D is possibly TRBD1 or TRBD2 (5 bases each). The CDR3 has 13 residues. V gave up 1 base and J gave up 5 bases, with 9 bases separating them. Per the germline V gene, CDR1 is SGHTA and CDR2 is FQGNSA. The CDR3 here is CASSLVSGHEQYF. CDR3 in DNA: TGTGCCAGCAGCTTAGTTTCGGGACACGAGCAGTACTTC.

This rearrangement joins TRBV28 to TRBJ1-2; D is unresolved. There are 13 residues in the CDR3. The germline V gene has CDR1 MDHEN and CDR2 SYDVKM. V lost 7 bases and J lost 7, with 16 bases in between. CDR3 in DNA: TGTGCCAGCAAAGCAGGCCTCCCGCTTGGCTACACCTTC. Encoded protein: CASKAGLPLGYTF.

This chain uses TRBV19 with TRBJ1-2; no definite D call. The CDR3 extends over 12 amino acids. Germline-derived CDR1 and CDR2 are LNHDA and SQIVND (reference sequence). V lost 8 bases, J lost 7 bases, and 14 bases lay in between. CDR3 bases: TGTGCCAGTCGTACCTGGGGAACTGGCTACACCTTC. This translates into CASRTWGTGYTF.

The CDR3 DNA reads TGTGCCTGGAGTGTAACGGGCTATGGCTACACCTTC. It is translated as CAWSVTGYGYTF. This chain links TRBV30 with TRBJ1-2; D gene uncertain. The CDR3 consists of 12 residues. Germline V gene sequence: CDR1 GTSNPN, CDR2 SVGIG (reference sequence). V was trimmed by 0 bases and J by 4 bases, leaving 6 bases between them.

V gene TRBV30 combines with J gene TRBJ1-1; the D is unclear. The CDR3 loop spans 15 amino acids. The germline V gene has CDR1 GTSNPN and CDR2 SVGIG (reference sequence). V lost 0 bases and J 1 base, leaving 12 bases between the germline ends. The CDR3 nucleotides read TGTGCCTGGAGTGTTTCAGGCACGGCGAACACTGAAGCTTTCTTT. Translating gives CAWSVSGTANTEAFF.

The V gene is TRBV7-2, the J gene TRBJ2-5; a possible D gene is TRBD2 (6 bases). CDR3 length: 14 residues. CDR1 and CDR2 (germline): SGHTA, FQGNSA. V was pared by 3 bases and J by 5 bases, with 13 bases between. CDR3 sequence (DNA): TGTGCCAGCAGCTTCGCCGGGAGCGGGGAGACCCAGTACTTC. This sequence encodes CASSFAGSGETQYF.

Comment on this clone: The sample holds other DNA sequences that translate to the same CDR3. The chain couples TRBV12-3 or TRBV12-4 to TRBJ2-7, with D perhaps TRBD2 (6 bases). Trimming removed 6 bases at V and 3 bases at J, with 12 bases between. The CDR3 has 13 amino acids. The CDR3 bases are TGTGCCAGCAGCCCGGGACTGAGCTACGAGCAGTACTTC. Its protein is CASSPGLSYEQYF.